This T cell receptor beta chain was recorded in a study of response to subunit inactivated influenza vaccine. MiXCR, applied by TCRdb to the RT-PCR reads, yields one record per CDR3 protein. The data contain under 200,000 distinct CDR3 sequences, 12% of them seen just once; the ten biggest clones take up over 25%. Another study also made use of these data, one on T cells expressing NK-cell markers. That work adds: Scientists made TCR beta cDNA using 5'RACE template switching with UMIs.

Sequenced here: CD8+ T cells sorted from PBMCs, sampled about 12 days after vaccination. The sequence derives from a man aged 50 to 60 who received an inactivated influenza vaccine.

This CDR3 reads CASGGLTTDTQYF. In DNA form, the CDR3 reads TGCGCCAGCGGGGGACTTACCACAGATACGCAGTATTTT. J is TRBJ2-3 and V is TRBV4-1; D possibly corresponds to TRBD2 (6 bases). CDR3 length equals 13 residues. The V gene's germline CDR1 is MGHRA and CDR2 YSYEKL. V was clipped by 8 bases and J by 2 bases, with 11 bases between them.